This TCR beta chain is from a study of cytomegalovirus exposure and HLA in healthy donors. Study-level results: Overall, about 160 TCR beta chains were annotated as cytomegalovirus-associated. Many donors shared some public TCRs, even though most TCR sequences were rare.

Germline loops: CDR1 SNHLY, CDR2 FYNNEI. CDR3 length equals 11 residues. Trimming shortened V by 7 bases and J by 7 bases, and 10 bases separated the two germline ends. Clones were read by immunoSEQ multiplex PCR, and TCRdb kept only the in-frame ones, dropping some. The data contain 160,000 or so clones, 87% of them singletons. About this clone itself: The antigen remains unidentified.

The chain carries TRBV2 and TRBJ1-1; weak D call: TRBD1 (5 bases). The sequenced sample was PBMCs. The receptor's source is a woman under 40 in good health and CMV-seronegative. The CDR3 DNA sequence: TGTGCCAGCAATCGGGGGGTTGAAGCTTTCTTT. This encodes CASNRGVEAFF.